The source of this TCR beta chain is a study of CD39 and CD103 CD8 tumor-infiltrating T cells. Study results and caveats: Blood and uninvolved lymph node rarely held DP TIL clonotypes.

A word on this clone: Its matching antigen is unknown.

Method: immunoSEQ multiplex PCR; TCRdb's copy keeps in-frame clones and lacks some. The table shows 4,500 to 5,500 clones, with under 80% occurring only once. The origin of this receptor is a human donor with head and neck squamous cell carcinoma. The sequenced sample was CD8+ T cells sorted from blood. Noted subset: total memory CD8 T cells (CD45RA-CCR7+/-) from blood or uninvolved lymph node.

The CDR3 loop reads CASSEFGGSHNEQFF. DNA of the CDR3: TGTGCCAGCAGTGAATTCGGGGGGTCCCACAATGAGCAGTTCTTC. The chain couples TRBV6-1 to TRBJ2-1; 7 bases are a match to TRBD2. CDR1 is MNHNS and CDR2 is SASEGT in the germline V gene. The length of the CDR3 is 15 residues. Germline trimming cut 2 bases from V and 5 bases from J; bases unmatched to any gene: 6.